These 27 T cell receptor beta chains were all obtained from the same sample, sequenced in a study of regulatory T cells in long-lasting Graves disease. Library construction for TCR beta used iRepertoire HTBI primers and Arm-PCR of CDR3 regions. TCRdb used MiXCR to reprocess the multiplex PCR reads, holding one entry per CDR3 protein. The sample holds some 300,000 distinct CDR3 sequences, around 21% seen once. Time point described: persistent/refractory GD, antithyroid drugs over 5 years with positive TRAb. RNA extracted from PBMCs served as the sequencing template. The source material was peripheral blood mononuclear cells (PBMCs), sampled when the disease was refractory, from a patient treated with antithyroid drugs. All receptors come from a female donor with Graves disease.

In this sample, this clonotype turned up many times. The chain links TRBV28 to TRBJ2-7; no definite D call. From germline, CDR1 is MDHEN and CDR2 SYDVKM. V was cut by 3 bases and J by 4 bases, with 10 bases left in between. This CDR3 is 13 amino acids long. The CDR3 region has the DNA TGTGCCAGCAGTTTGAACAGTCAGTACGAGCAGTACTTC. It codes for CASSLNSQYEQYF.

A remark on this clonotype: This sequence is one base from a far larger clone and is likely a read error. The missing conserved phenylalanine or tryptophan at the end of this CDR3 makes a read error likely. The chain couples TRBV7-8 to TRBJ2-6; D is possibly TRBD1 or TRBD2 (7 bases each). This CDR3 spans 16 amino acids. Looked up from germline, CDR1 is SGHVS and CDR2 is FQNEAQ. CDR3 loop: CASSLARAGGGNVLTS. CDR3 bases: TGTGCCAGCAGCTTAGCGCGGGCAGGGGGGGGCAACGTCCTGACTTCC.

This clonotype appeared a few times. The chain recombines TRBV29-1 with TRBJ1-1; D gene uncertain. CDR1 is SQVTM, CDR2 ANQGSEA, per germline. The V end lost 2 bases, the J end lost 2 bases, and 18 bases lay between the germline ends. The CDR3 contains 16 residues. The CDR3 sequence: CSVEFESEGLNTEAFF. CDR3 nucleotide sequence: TGCAGCGTTGAATTCGAGTCGGAGGGCCTCAACACTGAAGCTTTCTTT.

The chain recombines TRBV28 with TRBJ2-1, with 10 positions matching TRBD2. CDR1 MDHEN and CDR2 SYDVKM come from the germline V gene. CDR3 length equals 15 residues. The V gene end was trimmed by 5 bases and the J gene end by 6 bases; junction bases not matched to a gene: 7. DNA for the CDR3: TGTGCCAGCAGTCCACTAGCGGGAAAACGCAATGAGCAGTTCTTC. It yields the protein CASSPLAGKRNEQFF.

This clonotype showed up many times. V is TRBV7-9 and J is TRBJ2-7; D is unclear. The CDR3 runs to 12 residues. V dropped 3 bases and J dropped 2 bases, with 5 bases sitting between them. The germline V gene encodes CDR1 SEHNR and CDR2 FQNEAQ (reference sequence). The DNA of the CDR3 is TGTGCCAGCAGCTTCCTAGCCTACGAGCAGTACTTC. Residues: CASSFLAYEQYF.

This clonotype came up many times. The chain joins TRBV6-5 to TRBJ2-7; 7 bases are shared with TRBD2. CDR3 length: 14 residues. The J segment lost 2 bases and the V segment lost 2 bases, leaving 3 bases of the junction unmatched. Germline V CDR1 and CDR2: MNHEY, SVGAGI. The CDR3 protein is CASSYGEGAYEQYF. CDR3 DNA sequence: TGTGCCAGCAGTTACGGGGAGGGTGCCTACGAGCAGTACTTC.

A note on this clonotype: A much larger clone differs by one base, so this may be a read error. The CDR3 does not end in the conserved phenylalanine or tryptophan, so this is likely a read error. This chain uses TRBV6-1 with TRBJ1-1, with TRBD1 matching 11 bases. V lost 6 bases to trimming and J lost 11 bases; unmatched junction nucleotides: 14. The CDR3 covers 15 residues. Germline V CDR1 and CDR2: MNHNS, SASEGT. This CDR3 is CASSPIGQGATKAFL. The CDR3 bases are TGTGCCAGCAGCCCAATCGGACAGGGGGCGACGAAGGCTTTCCTT.

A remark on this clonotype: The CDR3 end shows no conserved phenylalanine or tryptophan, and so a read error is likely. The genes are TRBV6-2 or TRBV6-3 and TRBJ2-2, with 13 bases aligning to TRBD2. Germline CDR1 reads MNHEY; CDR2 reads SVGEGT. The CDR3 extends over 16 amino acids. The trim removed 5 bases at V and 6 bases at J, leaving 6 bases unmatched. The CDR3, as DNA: TGTGCCAGCAGTCGCGGACTAGCGGGAGAACCCGGGGAGCTGTTTTCT. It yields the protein CASSRGLAGEPGELFS.

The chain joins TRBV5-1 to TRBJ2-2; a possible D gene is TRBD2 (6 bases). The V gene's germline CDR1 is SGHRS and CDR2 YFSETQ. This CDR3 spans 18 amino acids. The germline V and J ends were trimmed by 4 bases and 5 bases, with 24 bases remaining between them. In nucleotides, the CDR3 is TGCGCCAGCAGCCCCGGTGGTAGCGGCCGAGAGGGGACCGGGGAGCTGTTTTTT. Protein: CASSPGGSGREGTGELFF. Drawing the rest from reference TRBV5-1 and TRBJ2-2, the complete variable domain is KAGVTQTPRYLIKTRGQQVTLSCSPISGHRSVSWYQQTPGQGLQFLFEYFSETQRNKGNFPGRFSGRQFSNSRSEMNVSTLELGDSALYLCASSPGGSGREGTGELFFGEGSRLTVL.

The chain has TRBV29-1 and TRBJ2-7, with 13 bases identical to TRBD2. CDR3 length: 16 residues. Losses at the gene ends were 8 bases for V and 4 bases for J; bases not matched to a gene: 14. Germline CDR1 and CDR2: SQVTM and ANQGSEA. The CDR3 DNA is TGCAGCATTCGTTCGGGGGGGACTAGCGGGGTGTACGAGCAGTACTTC. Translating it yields CSIRSGGTSGVYEQYF.

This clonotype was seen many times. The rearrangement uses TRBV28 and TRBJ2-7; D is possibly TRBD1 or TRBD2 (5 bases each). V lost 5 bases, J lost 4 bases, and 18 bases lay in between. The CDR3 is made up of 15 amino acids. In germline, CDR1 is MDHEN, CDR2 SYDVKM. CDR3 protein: CASSPGTASQYEQYF. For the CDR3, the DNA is TGTGCCAGCAGTCCGGGGACCGCCTCCCAATACGAGCAGTACTTC.

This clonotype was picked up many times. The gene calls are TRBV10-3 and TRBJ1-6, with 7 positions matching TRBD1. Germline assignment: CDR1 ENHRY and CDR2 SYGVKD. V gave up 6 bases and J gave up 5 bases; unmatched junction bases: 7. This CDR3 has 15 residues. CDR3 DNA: TGTGCCATCAGGCGGTCCGGGACAGATAATTCACCCCTCCACTTT. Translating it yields CAIRRSGTDNSPLHF.

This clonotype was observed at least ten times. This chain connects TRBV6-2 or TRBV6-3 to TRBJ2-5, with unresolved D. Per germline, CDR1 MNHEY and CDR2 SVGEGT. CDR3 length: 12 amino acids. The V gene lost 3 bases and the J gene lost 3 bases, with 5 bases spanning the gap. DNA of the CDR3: TGTGCCAGCAGTTATGGAAAAGAGACCCAGTACTTC. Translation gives CASSYGKETQYF.

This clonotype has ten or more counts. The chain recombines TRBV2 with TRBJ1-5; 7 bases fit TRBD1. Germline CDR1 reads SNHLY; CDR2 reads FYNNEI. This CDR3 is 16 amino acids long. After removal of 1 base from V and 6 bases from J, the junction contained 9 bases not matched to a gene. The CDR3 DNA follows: TGTGCCAGCAGTGAAGGGCCGACAGGGATCGGTCAGCCCCAGCATTTT. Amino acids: CASSEGPTGIGQPQHF.

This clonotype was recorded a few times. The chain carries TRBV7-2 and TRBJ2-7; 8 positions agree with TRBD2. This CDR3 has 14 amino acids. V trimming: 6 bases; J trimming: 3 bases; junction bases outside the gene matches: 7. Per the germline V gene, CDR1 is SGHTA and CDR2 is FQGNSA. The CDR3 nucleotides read TGTGCCAGCAGTTACTCTAGCGGGTTCTACGAGCAGTACTTC. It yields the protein CASSYSSGFYEQYF.

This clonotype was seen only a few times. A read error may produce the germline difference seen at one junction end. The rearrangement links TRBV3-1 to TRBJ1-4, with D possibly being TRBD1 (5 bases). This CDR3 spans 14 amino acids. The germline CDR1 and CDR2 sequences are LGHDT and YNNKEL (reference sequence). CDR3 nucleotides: TGTGACAGCAGCCCGGGGGGAGGCGATGAAAAACTGTTTTTT. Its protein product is CDSSPGGGDEKLFF.

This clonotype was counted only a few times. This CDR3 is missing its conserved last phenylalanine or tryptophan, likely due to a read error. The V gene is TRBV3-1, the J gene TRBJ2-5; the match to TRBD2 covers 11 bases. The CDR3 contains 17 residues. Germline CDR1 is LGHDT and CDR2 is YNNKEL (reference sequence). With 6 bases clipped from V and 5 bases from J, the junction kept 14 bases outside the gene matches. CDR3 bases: TGTGCCAGCAGTTACCCGACTAGCGGGACCCCTCGGGAGACCCAGTACCTC. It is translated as CASSYPTSGTPRETQYL.

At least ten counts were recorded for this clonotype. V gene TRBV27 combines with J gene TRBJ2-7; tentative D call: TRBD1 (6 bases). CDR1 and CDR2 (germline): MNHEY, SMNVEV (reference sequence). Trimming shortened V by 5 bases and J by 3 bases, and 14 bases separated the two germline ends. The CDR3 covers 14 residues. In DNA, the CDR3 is TGTGCCAGCAGTGAGAGGACGGGACACTACGAGCAGTACTTC. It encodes CASSERTGHYEQYF.

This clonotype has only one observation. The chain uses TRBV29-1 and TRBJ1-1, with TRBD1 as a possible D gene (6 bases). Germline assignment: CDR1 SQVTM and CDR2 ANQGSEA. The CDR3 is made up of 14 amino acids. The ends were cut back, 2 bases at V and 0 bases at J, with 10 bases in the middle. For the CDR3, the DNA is TGCAGCGTTGAAAAGGGGGATTTGAACACTGAAGCTTTCTTT. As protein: CSVEKGDLNTEAFF.

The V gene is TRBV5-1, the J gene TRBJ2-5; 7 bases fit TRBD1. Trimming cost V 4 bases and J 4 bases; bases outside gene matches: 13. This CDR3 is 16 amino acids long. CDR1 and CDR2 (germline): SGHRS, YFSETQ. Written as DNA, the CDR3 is TGCGCCAGCAGCCTTGGGACAGCTCCAACGTTAGAGACCCAGTACTTC. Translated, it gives CASSLGTAPTLETQYF.

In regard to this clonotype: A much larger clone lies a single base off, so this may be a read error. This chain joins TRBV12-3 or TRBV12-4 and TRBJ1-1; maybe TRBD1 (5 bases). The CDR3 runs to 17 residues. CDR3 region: CASTNTGLGGEGTEASF. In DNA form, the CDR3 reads TGTGCCAGCACCAACACGGGTCTGGGGGGTGAAGGTACTGAAGCTTCCTTT.

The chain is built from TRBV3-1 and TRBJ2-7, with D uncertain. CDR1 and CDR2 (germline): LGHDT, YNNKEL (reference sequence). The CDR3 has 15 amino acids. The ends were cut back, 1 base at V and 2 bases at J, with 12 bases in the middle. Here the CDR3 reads CASSQAQDGPYEQYF. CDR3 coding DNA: TGTGCCAGCAGCCAAGCCCAGGACGGGCCCTACGAGCAGTACTTC.

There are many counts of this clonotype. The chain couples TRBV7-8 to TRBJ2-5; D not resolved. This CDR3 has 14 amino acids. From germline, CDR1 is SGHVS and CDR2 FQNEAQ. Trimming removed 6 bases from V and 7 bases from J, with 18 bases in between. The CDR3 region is CASSFSTQERTQYF. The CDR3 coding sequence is TGTGCCAGCAGTTTCTCGACCCAGGAACGGACCCAGTACTTC.

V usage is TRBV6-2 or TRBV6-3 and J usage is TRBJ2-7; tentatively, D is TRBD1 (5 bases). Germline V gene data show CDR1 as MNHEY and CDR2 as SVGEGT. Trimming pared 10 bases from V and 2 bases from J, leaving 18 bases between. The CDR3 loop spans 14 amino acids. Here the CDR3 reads CATAFGRGPYEQYF. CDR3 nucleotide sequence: TGTGCCACCGCCTTCGGTAGGGGCCCCTACGAGCAGTACTTC.

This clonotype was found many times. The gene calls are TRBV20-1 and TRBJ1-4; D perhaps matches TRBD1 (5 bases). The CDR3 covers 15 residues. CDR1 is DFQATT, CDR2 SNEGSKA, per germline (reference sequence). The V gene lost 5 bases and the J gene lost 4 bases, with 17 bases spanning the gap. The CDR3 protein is CSARLPGLINEKLFF. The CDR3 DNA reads TGCAGTGCTCGGCTTCCGGGACTTATTAATGAAAAACTGTTTTTT.

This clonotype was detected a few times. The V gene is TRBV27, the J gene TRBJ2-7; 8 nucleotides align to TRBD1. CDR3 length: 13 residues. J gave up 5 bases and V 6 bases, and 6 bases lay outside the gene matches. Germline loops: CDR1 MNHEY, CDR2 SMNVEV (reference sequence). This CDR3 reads CASRRDRLDEQYF. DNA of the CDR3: TGTGCCAGCAGGAGGGACAGGCTGGACGAGCAGTACTTC.

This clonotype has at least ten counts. In nucleotides, the CDR3 is TGTGCCAGCAGTCCGGCGGGTTACGAGCAGTACTTC. Protein sequence: CASSPAGYEQYF. The J gene is TRBJ2-7, the V gene TRBV28; the D gene is possibly TRBD2 (5 bases). In germline, CDR1 is MDHEN, CDR2 SYDVKM. V shed 5 bases and J shed 4 bases, with 9 bases lying between them. The CDR3 contains 12 residues. Full variable domain (remainder filled in from reference TRBV28 and TRBJ2-7): DVKVTQSSRYLVKRTGEKVFLECVQDMDHENMFWYRQDPGLGLRLIYFSYDVKMKEKGDIPEGYSVSREKKERFSLILESASTNQTSMYLCASSPAGYEQYFGPGTRLTVT.